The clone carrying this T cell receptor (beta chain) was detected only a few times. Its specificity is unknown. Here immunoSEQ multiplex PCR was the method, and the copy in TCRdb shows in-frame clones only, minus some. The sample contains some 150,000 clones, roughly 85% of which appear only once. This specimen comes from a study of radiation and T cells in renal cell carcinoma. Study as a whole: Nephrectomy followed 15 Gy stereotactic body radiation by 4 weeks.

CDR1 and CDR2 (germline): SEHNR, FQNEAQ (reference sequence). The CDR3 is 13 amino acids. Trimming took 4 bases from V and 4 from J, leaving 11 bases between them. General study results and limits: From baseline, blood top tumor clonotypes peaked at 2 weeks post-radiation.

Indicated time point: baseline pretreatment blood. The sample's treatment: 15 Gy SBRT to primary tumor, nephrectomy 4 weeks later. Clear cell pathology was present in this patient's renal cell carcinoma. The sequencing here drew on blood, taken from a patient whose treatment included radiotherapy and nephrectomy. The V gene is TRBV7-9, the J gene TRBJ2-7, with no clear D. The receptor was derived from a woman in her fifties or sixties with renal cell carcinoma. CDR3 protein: CASSSSTEYEQYF. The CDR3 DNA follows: TGTGCCAGCAGCTCTTCGACTGAATACGAGCAGTACTTC.